This T cell receptor (beta chain) is drawn from a study of shared clonotypes between healthy human individuals. This CDR3 has 15 residues. Trimming stripped 3 bases from V and 5 bases from J, with 17 bases between. The germline gives CDR1 LNHNV, CDR2 YYDKDF (reference sequence). The table came from immunoSEQ multiplex PCR; TCRdb's copy has only in-frame clones and leaves some out. The repertoire has approximately 980,000 clones, 76% of them found once; the top ten carry about 1.5%. The TCR sequence derives from a man younger than 35 in good health. The genes are TRBV15 and TRBJ2-7, with D perhaps matching TRBD1 (5 bases). Sequencing was done on a sample of memory CD4+ T cells sorted from blood. This sample's subset: CD45RA-negative fraction. The CDR3 reads CATSRGPAIFDEQYF. DNA for the CDR3: TGTGCCACCAGCAGGGGGCCCGCTATATTCGACGAGCAGTACTTC.